This T cell receptor (beta chain) was captured by sequencing in a study of blood T cells in healthy people across ages. The CDR3 spans 17 residues. The V end lost 0 bases, the J end lost 2 bases, and 16 bases lay between the germline ends. Germline CDR1 is MGHRA and CDR2 is YSYEKL. Sample-barcoded 5' priming and a J-beta primer mix drove a second PCR of 7 to 11 cycles. Every molecule of cDNA carried a tag from a template-switch adaptor with 12 random nucleotides. MiXCR was run by TCRdb on the 5' RACE reads, yielding one entry per CDR3 protein. The profile shows some 1.4 million distinct CDR3 sequences, about 43% of them singletons. Study-level findings and limits: Because sorting was not performed, PBMCs prevented conclusive naive versus antigen-experienced comparison. Whereas aged donors had fewer naive CD4+ cells, long-lived donors had more of them and higher diversity.

This clonotype was seen a few times. Its specificity is unknown. The TCR comes from a woman between 18 and 30 years old in good health. Sequencing was carried out using blood. The rearrangement links TRBV4-1 to TRBJ1-2; the D gene is possibly TRBD1 (5 bases). DNA of the CDR3: TGCGCCAGCAGCCAAGAATTCGGCCAGGCAGGGAACTATGGCTACACCTTC. Amino acid sequence: CASSQEFGQAGNYGYTF.